A selection of T cell receptor beta chains follows, all from one sample in a study of PD-1 blockade in classical Hodgkin lymphoma. Method: immunoSEQ multiplex PCR; TCRdb's copy keeps in-frame clones and lacks some. The sample has 75,000 to 100,000 clones, 80% to 90% seen once. Sequencing used peripheral blood mononuclear cells (PBMCs), obtained before the second cycle of nivolumab. These receptors were obtained from a human donor with classical Hodgkin lymphoma. Each CDR3 is given with its conserved first and last residue. Fields, in order: CDR3 length, clone size, J gene, D gene, V gene, CDR3 protein, CDR3 DNA. The D gene is left open where the match is weak. Size tells how often a clone was seen (once, few, many) or the class of an expanded clone, and some rows leave it out.

14,.,TRBJ2-1,.,TRBV5-4,CASSLANVGGEQFF,TGTGCCAGCAGCTTGGCCAACGTGGGAGGTGAGCAGTTCTTC
19,.,TRBJ1-1,TRBD1,TRBV5-1,CASRTGTGVGLSMNTEAFF,TGCGCCAGCAGGACCGGGACAGGGGTGGGGCTCTCCATGAACACTGAAGCTTTCTTT
14,.,TRBJ1-1,.,TRBV25-1,CASSDSGGPREAFF,TGTGCCAGCAGTGACTCGGGGGGGCCGCGGGAAGCTTTCTTT
14,few,TRBJ2-7,TRBD1,TRBV19,CASSWGTGSYEQYF,TGTGCCAGTAGTTGGGGGACAGGGTCCTACGAGCAGTACTTC
18,once,TRBJ2-1,TRBD2,TRBV19,CASSAGLAGGFKGNEQFF,TGTGCCAGTAGTGCGGGACTAGCGGGAGGGTTTAAGGGGAATGAGCAGTTCTTC
15,.,TRBJ2-1,TRBD2,TRBV7-2,CASSATSGRANEQFF,TGTGCCAGCAGCGCGACTAGCGGGAGGGCCAATGAGCAGTTCTTC
15,.,TRBJ1-5,TRBD1,TRBV2,CASNSGDRSNQPQHF,TGTGCCAGCAACAGTGGGGACAGAAGTAATCAGCCCCAGCATTTT
13,.,TRBJ1-1,.,TRBV10-3,CAISGTGNTEAFF,TGTGCCATCAGTGGGACGGGGAACACTGAAGCTTTCTTT
14,.,TRBJ1-5,.,TRBV6-6,CASSQRDTNQPQHF,TGTGCCAGCAGTCAACGGGACACAAATCAGCCCCAGCATTTT
15,.,TRBJ1-3,.,TRBV10-3,CAISEGLGSGNTIYF,TGTGCCATCAGTGAGGGTTTAGGCTCTGGAAACACCATATATTTT
16,.,TRBJ2-5,.,TRBV5-1,CASSLVGQGLQETQYF,TGCGCCAGCAGCTTGGTCGGGCAGGGCCTCCAAGAGACCCAGTACTTC
14,.,TRBJ1-2,.,TRBV5-6,CASSLDPRDLYHTF,TGTGCCAGCAGCTTGGACCCCCGGGACCTTTACCACACCTTC
11,once,TRBJ1-1,.,TRBV5-8,CASSRLFGLFF,TGTGCCAGCAGTAGGCTGTTTGGGCTGTTCTTT
12,.,TRBJ1-1,.,TRBV5-6,CASSSGRGEAFF,TGTGCCAGCAGCAGCGGACGGGGGGAGGCTTTCTTT
15,.,TRBJ1-1,.,TRBV11-2,CASSPERTVLTEAFF,TGTGCCAGCAGCCCAGAAAGGACGGTGTTAACTGAAGCTTTCTTT
13,.,TRBJ2-5,.,TRBV25-1,CASRQSGEETQYF,TGTGCCAGCAGGCAGAGTGGAGAAGAGACCCAGTACTTC
13,.,TRBJ2-7,.,TRBV10-3,CAIKGLNNYEQYF,TGTGCCATCAAGGGGCTTAACAACTACGAGCAGTACTTC
14,.,TRBJ2-7,.,TRBV6-1,CASSTNRARDEQYF,TGTGCCAGCAGCACTAACAGGGCTCGGGACGAGCAGTACTTC
15,.,TRBJ2-7,TRBD1,TRBV28,CASSGQGSGSYEQYF,TGTGCCAGCAGTGGACAGGGGAGCGGTTCCTACGAGCAGTACTTC
13,once,TRBJ2-3,.,TRBV7-3,CASSSSPGDTQYF,TGTGCCAGCAGCTCGTCCCCAGGGGATACGCAGTATTTT
14,once,TRBJ1-1,.,TRBV15,CATSRDLTGTEAFF,TGTGCCACCAGCAGAGACCTCACGGGTACTGAAGCTTTCTTT
16,.,TRBJ2-2,.,TRBV19,CASSPHRQAGGGELFF,TGTGCCAGTAGTCCACACCGACAGGCCGGAGGCGGGGAGCTGTTTTTT
12,.,TRBJ2-1,TRBD1,TRBV7-2,CASSRSPGQVFF,TGTGCCAGCAGTCGATCACCGGGACAGGTGTTCTTC
14,.,TRBJ2-3,.,TRBV19,CASSIGGIADTQYF,TGTGCCAGTAGTATTGGGGGTATCGCAGATACGCAGTATTTT
14,.,TRBJ2-5,.,TRBV10-3,CATRGGDGQETQYF,TGTGCCACCCGAGGAGGGGACGGGCAAGAGACCCAGTACTTC
18,.,TRBJ2-1,TRBD2,TRBV7-6,CASSLIPATSGRANEQFF,TGTGCCAGCAGCTTAATCCCCGCGACTAGCGGGAGGGCCAATGAGCAGTTCTTC
16,few,TRBJ2-3,TRBD2,TRBV14,CASSQVGGSGTDTQYF,TGTGCCAGCAGCCAAGTCGGGGGGAGCGGGACAGATACGCAGTATTTT